The rows below give T cell receptor beta chains drawn from one sample of a study of shared clonotypes between healthy human individuals. Method: immunoSEQ multiplex PCR; TCRdb's copy keeps in-frame clones and lacks some. The data show approximately 530,000 clones, with 90% to 97% seen just once and approximately 0.067% held by the top ten. Material: naive CD4+ T cells sorted from blood. The receptors shown here come from a young woman in good health. Both conserved end residues are part of each CDR3. The D gene is left open where the match is weak. Clone size is stated in some rows and not others, as once, few, many or a class when expanded.

V gene	D gene	clone size	CDR3 length	J gene	CDR3 protein	CDR3 DNA
TRBV28	-	once	15	TRBJ2-7	CASSISTRPTYEQYF	TGTGCCAGCAGTATCTCGACTAGGCCTACCTACGAGCAGTACTTC
TRBV11-3	TRBD1	-	15	TRBJ2-7	CASSPRTGGGYEQYF	TGTGCCAGCAGCCCGCGGACAGGGGGAGGATACGAGCAGTACTTC
TRBV28	-	-	13	TRBJ2-5	CASLVRRGETQYF	TGTGCCAGCCTCGTACGACGCGGAGAGACCCAGTACTTC
TRBV7-2	-	-	16	TRBJ1-3	CASSLGGPLSGNTIYF	TGTGCCAGCAGCTTAGGCGGGCCCCTCTCTGGAAACACCATATATTTT
TRBV28	-	-	12	TRBJ2-7	CASSRQLYEQYF	TGTGCCAGCAGCCGACAGTTGTACGAGCAGTACTTC
TRBV5-1	-	-	13	TRBJ2-7	CASSSGGGYEQYF	TGCGCCAGCAGCTCGGGCGGAGGCTACGAGCAGTACTTC
TRBV6-4	-	-	15	TRBJ2-1	CASSVDSFSYNEQFF	TGTGCCAGCAGTGTCGACTCTTTCTCCTACAATGAGCAGTTCTTC
TRBV9	-	-	14	TRBJ2-3	CASGRFVGTDTQYF	TGTGCCAGCGGCAGGTTTGTCGGGACAGATACGCAGTATTTT
TRBV28	-	-	12	TRBJ1-4	CASSETREKLFF	TGTGCCAGCAGTGAAACTCGGGAAAAACTGTTTTTT
TRBV28	TRBD2	-	16	TRBJ2-1	CASSHLLLAGEGEQFF	TGTGCCAGCAGTCACCTTCTACTAGCGGGAGAGGGTGAGCAGTTCTTC
TRBV29-1	-	-	10	TRBJ2-3	CSVGSDTQYF	TGCAGCGTTGGTTCAGATACGCAGTATTTT
TRBV6-6	-	-	13	TRBJ1-2	CASSPQGSGGYTF	TGTGCCAGCAGCCCACAGGGTTCGGGAGGCTACACCTTC
TRBV7-8	-	-	13	TRBJ1-2	CASSHGGAGGYTF	TGTGCCAGCAGCCACGGGGGGGCGGGTGGCTACACCTTC
TRBV28	-	-	12	TRBJ2-7	CASRESFFERYF	TGTGCCAGCAGAGAATCGTTTTTCGAGCGGTACTTC
TRBV11-2	-	-	13	TRBJ1-1	CASSLELGTEAFF	TGTGCCAGCAGCTTAGAACTGGGCACTGAAGCTTTCTTT
TRBV18	TRBD1	-	13	TRBJ2-7	CASSSGQGGEQYF	TGTGCCAGCTCGTCCGGACAGGGGGGCGAGCAGTACTTC
TRBV18	TRBD1	-	14	TRBJ2-7	CASSPSDRVWEQYF	TGTGCCAGCTCACCATCGGACAGGGTCTGGGAGCAGTACTTC
TRBV19	TRBD2	-	15	TRBJ2-3	CASSITSGARDTQYF	TGTGCCAGTAGTATTACTAGCGGGGCCCGGGATACGCAGTATTTT
TRBV5-4	-	-	14	TRBJ2-5	CATSNRATQETQYF	TGTGCCACTTCGAACAGGGCGACGCAAGAGACCCAGTACTTC
TRBV15	-	-	15	TRBJ1-5	CATSRDFRGNQPQHF	TGTGCCACCAGCAGAGATTTTAGGGGCAATCAGCCCCAGCATTTT
TRBV29-1	TRBD1	-	13	TRBJ1-4	CSVQGALREKLFF	TGCAGCGTCCAGGGGGCACTGCGAGAAAAACTGTTTTTT